One sample yielded the 27 T cell receptor beta chains listed below, sequenced in a study of T-cell reconstitution after alpha-beta-depleted transplantation in children. Unique molecular identifiers were incorporated when the TCRbeta library was constructed. MiXCR, applied by TCRdb to the PCR reads, yields one record per CDR3 protein. The sample includes around 87,000 distinct CDR3 sequences, 8% to 9% of them seen just once. The starting material was PBMCs from the stem cell graft donor, obtained from the stem cell graft. The receptors originated from a human donor who donated a stem cell graft to a child with congenital amegakaryocytic thrombocytopenia.

This clonotype was seen repeatedly, ten times or more. The chain recombines TRBV20-1 with TRBJ2-1, with TRBD2 matching 7 bases. V trimming: 7 bases; J trimming: 2 bases; junction bases outside the gene matches: 11. This CDR3 contains 15 residues. The V gene's germline CDR1 is DFQATT and CDR2 SNEGSKA (reference sequence). The CDR3 nucleotides read TGCAGTGTCTGGTCTAGCGGCGACACCTACAATGAGCAGTTCTTC. Amino acids: CSVWSSGDTYNEQFF.

This clonotype was recorded many times. The chain uses TRBV7-8 and TRBJ1-5; 10 bases fit TRBD1. The V gene's germline CDR1 is SGHVS and CDR2 FQNEAQ. The length of the CDR3 is 14 residues. V gave up 5 bases and J gave up 7 bases; unmatched junction bases: 5. DNA for the CDR3: TGTGCCAGCAGCCGCGACAGGGGGCAGCAGCCCCAGCATTTT. Translating gives CASSRDRGQQPQHF.

The genes are TRBV6-2 or TRBV6-3 and TRBJ2-2; tentatively, D is TRBD2 (5 bases). This CDR3 is 15 amino acids long. Germline V lookup: CDR1 MNHEY, CDR2 SVGEGT. The ends were cut back, 2 bases at V and 1 base at J, with 8 bases in the middle. The CDR3, as DNA: TGTGCCAGCAGTTACGCTAGCCTGAACACCGGGGAGCTGTTTTTT. Residues: CASSYASLNTGELFF.

The J gene is TRBJ2-3, the V gene TRBV5-1; 8 nucleotides agree with TRBD1. The CDR3 contains 16 residues. Trimming removed 4 bases from V and 1 base from J; junction bases left unmatched: 8. Per germline, CDR1 SGHRS and CDR2 YFSETQ. The CDR3 here is CASSARQGSRTDTQYF. The CDR3, as DNA: TGCGCCAGCAGCGCCAGACAGGGGAGCCGCACAGATACGCAGTATTTT.

With respect to this clonotype: It may be a read error: a sequence one base away is much more abundant. The gene calls are TRBV4-2 and TRBJ2-4; TRBD1 matches 7 bases. In germline, CDR1 is LGHNA, CDR2 YNFKEQ. CDR3 length equals 16 residues. With V trimmed by 1 base and J by 12 bases, 15 bases remained unmatched. The CDR3 protein is CASSQAVGPSRDSQYF. CDR3 bases: TGTGCCAGCAGCCAAGCGGTAGGACCCTCCAGGGACAGTCAGTACTTC.

The chain links TRBV2 to TRBJ2-4; weak D call: TRBD1 (6 bases). The CDR3 consists of 11 residues. The V and J ends lost 6 bases and 13 bases respectively, with 13 bases between them. Germline CDR1 and CDR2: SNHLY and FYNNEI. The CDR3 reads CASSRWTAQYF. Written as DNA, the CDR3 is TGTGCCAGCAGCCGATGGACAGCCCAGTACTTC.

This clonotype has more than one count but fewer than ten. The chain links TRBV20-1 to TRBJ2-7, with 8 bases fitting TRBD2. The V and J ends lost 5 bases and 7 bases, in that order; junction bases with no gene match: 7. The germline V gene encodes CDR1 DFQATT and CDR2 SNEGSKA (reference sequence). The CDR3 extends over 12 amino acids. The CDR3 region has the DNA TGCAGTGCTGGGGGACTAGTGGGGGAGCAGTACTTC. This translates into CSAGGLVGEQYF.

The sample holds many counts of this clonotype. V and J are TRBV2 and TRBJ2-7; tentatively, D is TRBD1 (5 bases). V lost 4 bases and J 3 bases, leaving 13 bases between the germline ends. The CDR3 spans 14 residues. CDR1 is SNHLY, CDR2 FYNNEI, per germline. CDR3 coding DNA: TGTGCCAGCAGTGTGGGGCAGTACTTCTACGAGCAGTACTTC. It codes for CASSVGQYFYEQYF.

This clonotype was counted at least ten times. This chain joins TRBV12-3 or TRBV12-4 and TRBJ2-3; D not certain. Trimming shortened V by 6 bases and J by 6 bases, and 13 bases separated the two germline ends. The CDR3 length is 13 residues. CDR3 sequence (DNA): TGTGCCAGCAGACCCGGGCCTAAGGATACGCAGTATTTT. Translated, it gives CASRPGPKDTQYF.

This clonotype came up many times. V gene TRBV11-3 combines with J gene TRBJ2-7; no clear D. Germline CDR1 reads SGHNT; CDR2 reads YENEEA. V was cut by 0 bases and J by 5 bases, with 5 bases left in between. The CDR3 length is 12 residues. CDR3 region: CASSLDPHEQYF. The CDR3 coding sequence is TGTGCCAGCAGCTTAGATCCCCACGAGCAGTACTTC. The full variable domain, rest sourced from reference TRBV11-3 and TRBJ2-7, is EAGVVQSPRYKIIEKKQPVAFWCNPISGHNTLYWYLQNLGQGPELLIRYENEEAVDDSQLPKDRFSAERLKGVDSTLKIQPAELGDSAVYLCASSLDPHEQYFGPGTRLTVT.

Concerning this clonotype: It may be a read error: a sequence one base away is much more abundant. The chain combines TRBV7-4 with TRBJ2-5, with no clear D. The CDR3 covers 14 residues. Germline V gene lookup returns CDR1 SGHVT and CDR2 SQSDAQ. The CDR3 loop is CASSFDSTPETHYF. The DNA for the CDR3 is TGTGCCAGCAGCTTCGACTCTACACCAGAGACCCATTACTTC.

This clonotype was detected ten times or more. This chain connects TRBV30 to TRBJ1-1; tentative D call: TRBD1 (5 bases). This CDR3 has 13 residues. The germline CDR1 and CDR2 sequences are GTSNPN and SVGIG (reference sequence). V was trimmed by 0 bases and J by 3 bases, leaving 8 bases between them. Here the CDR3 reads CAWSVQGDTEAFF. CDR3 coding DNA: TGTGCCTGGAGTGTGCAGGGAGACACTGAAGCTTTCTTT.

This clonotype was seen ten or more times. The V and J genes are TRBV7-9 and TRBJ2-7, with D unresolved. V dropped 4 bases and J dropped 5 bases, with 6 bases sitting between them. Germline CDR1 and CDR2: SEHNR and FQNEAQ (reference sequence). The CDR3 is 11 residues long. DNA of the CDR3: TGTGCCAGCAGCTATGCCCACGAGCAGTACTTC. It codes for CASSYAHEQYF.

This clonotype was observed many times. V usage is TRBV29-1 and J usage is TRBJ2-3; TRBD1 is a possible D gene (5 bases). V was shortened by 0 bases and J by 6 bases, with 13 bases between the two germline ends. This CDR3 comprises 14 residues. Germline V gene data show CDR1 as SQVTM and CDR2 as ANQGSEA. The CDR3 sequence: CSVEDQGKGDTQYF. For the CDR3, the DNA is TGCAGCGTTGAAGATCAGGGTAAAGGGGATACGCAGTATTTT.

This clonotype was detected many times. CDR3 residues: CASFKAGTDSYEQYF. The CDR3 DNA reads TGTGCCAGTTTCAAGGCCGGGACAGACTCCTACGAGCAGTACTTC. The chain couples TRBV28 to TRBJ2-7; TRBD1 matches 7 bases. With V trimmed by 9 bases and J by 0 bases, 11 bases remained unmatched. The CDR3 sequence is 15 residues long. The V gene's germline CDR1 is MDHEN and CDR2 SYDVKM.

This clonotype was counted ten times or more. The V and J genes are TRBV3-1 and TRBJ2-5, with TRBD2 matching 13 bases. Germline loops: CDR1 LGHDT, CDR2 YNNKEL (reference sequence). V lost 5 bases to trimming and J lost 5 bases; unmatched junction nucleotides: 14. This CDR3 spans 18 amino acids. DNA for the CDR3: TGTGCCAGCAGCAACGGACTAGCGGGAGCTATTTCTCAGGAGACCCAGTACTTC. Its protein product is CASSNGLAGAISQETQYF.

This clonotype was counted at least ten times. This chain links TRBV15 with TRBJ2-1, with TRBD2 matching over 8 bases. V lost 3 bases to trimming and J lost 9 bases; unmatched junction nucleotides: 16. Per germline, CDR1 LNHNV and CDR2 YYDKDF (reference sequence). CDR3 size: 17 residues. The CDR3 nucleotides read TGTGCCACCAGCAGCCACCGCGGGACTAGTGTGGATGGTGAGCAGTTCTTC. Translation: CATSSHRGTSVDGEQFF.

The V and J genes are TRBV28 and TRBJ2-5; the match to TRBD2 covers 8 bases. The CDR3 spans 14 residues. Per the germline V gene, CDR1 is MDHEN and CDR2 is SYDVKM. Trimming took 6 bases from V and 7 from J; bases not matched to a gene: 10. The DNA of the CDR3 is TGTGCCAGCAGCCAAACTAGCGGACGAGGGACCCAGTACTTC. Translation gives CASSQTSGRGTQYF. Full variable domain (rest looked up from reference TRBV28 and TRBJ2-5): DVKVTQSSRYLVKRTGEKVFLECVQDMDHENMFWYRQDPGLGLRLIYFSYDVKMKEKGDIPEGYSVSREKKERFSLILESASTNQTSMYLCASSQTSGRGTQYFGPGTRLLVL.

The sample holds many counts of this clonotype. The chain uses TRBV6-1 and TRBJ2-2; the match to TRBD2 covers 12 bases. The V segment lost 5 bases and the J segment 4 bases; nucleotides outside the gene matches: 5. CDR1 and CDR2 from the germline V gene are MNHNS and SASEGT. There are 16 residues in the CDR3. This chain's CDR3 is CASSRGTSGSTGELFF. Here the CDR3 DNA reads TGTGCCAGCAGTCGCGGGACTAGCGGGTCCACCGGGGAGCTGTTTTTT.

The V call is TRBV2, the J call TRBJ2-1, with D possibly matching TRBD2 (5 bases). This CDR3 contains 13 residues. Germline V CDR1 and CDR2: SNHLY, FYNNEI. V lost 4 bases and J lost 6, with 10 bases in between. CDR3: CASSVLARNEQFF. CDR3 sequence (DNA): TGTGCCAGCAGTGTCCTAGCACGCAATGAGCAGTTCTTC.

This clonotype was counted at least ten times. The V call is TRBV20-1, the J call TRBJ1-2, with 8 bases that match TRBD1. After removal of 6 bases from V and 7 bases from J, the junction contained 22 bases not matched to a gene. Germline values: CDR1 DFQATT, CDR2 SNEGSKA (reference sequence). This CDR3 is 17 amino acids long. For the CDR3, the DNA is TGCAGTGCAACGAGGCCAACAGGGGGGTCGCTTGCCACTGGCTACACCTTC. Protein sequence: CSATRPTGGSLATGYTF.

This clonotype was picked up many times. V gene TRBV6-2 or TRBV6-3 combines with J gene TRBJ2-7, with D possibly matching TRBD2 (6 bases). The CDR3 spans 14 residues. The germline V and J ends were trimmed by 8 bases and 7 bases, with 21 bases remaining between them. CDR1 is MNHEY, CDR2 SVGEGT, per germline. DNA for the CDR3: TGTGCCAGCCTCGGAGACCCCCAGGGAGGAGAGCAGTACTTC. It is translated as CASLGDPQGGEQYF.

This clonotype has a count of ten or more. The chain combines TRBV20-1 with TRBJ2-1, with D unresolved. Germline V gene sequence: CDR1 DFQATT, CDR2 SNEGSKA (reference sequence). The CDR3 is 11 residues long. V was cut by 2 bases and J by 4 bases, with 3 bases left in between. The CDR3: CSARLYNEQFF. CDR3 bases: TGCAGTGCTAGACTTTACAATGAGCAGTTCTTC.

In its sample, this clonotype was seen many times. The rearrangement joins TRBV6-1 to TRBJ2-2; 11 nucleotides match TRBD2. In germline, CDR1 is MNHNS, CDR2 SASEGT. This CDR3 is 17 amino acids long. Trimming at V came to 6 bases and at J to 1 base, leaving 7 bases not matched to a gene. The CDR3 reads CASSPTGTSGNTGELFF. In nucleotides, the CDR3 is TGTGCCAGCAGCCCAACCGGGACTAGCGGGAACACCGGGGAGCTGTTTTTT.

This clonotype was observed a handful of times. The rearrangement uses TRBV7-2 and TRBJ2-3; tentative D call: TRBD2 (6 bases). This CDR3 spans 14 amino acids. Between the trimmed V and J ends, which lost 6 bases and 4 bases, there was a span of 14 bases. Germline assignment: CDR1 SGHTA and CDR2 FQGNSA. The CDR3 bases are TGTGCCAGCAGACCGTGGGGAGGACCAGATACGCAGTATTTT. It encodes CASRPWGGPDTQYF.

This clonotype was found many times. This chain uses TRBV20-1 with TRBJ2-1; D may be TRBD2 (6 bases). Germline CDR1 and CDR2: DFQATT and SNEGSKA (reference sequence). CDR3 length: 15 amino acids. V lost 2 bases to trimming and J lost 0 bases, with 11 bases between them. DNA for the CDR3: TGCAGTGCTAGAAGAGGAGGGAGCTCCTACAATGAGCAGTTCTTC. Translation: CSARRGGSSYNEQFF.

This clonotype was seen ten or more times. The rearrangement joins TRBV7-9 to TRBJ1-1; D is uncertain. The CDR3 has 13 residues. Germline V lookup: CDR1 SEHNR, CDR2 FQNEAQ (reference sequence). The V end lost 6 bases, the J end lost 1 base, and 9 bases lay between the germline ends. The CDR3 coding sequence is TGTGCCAGCAGTCTCCAGGAGAACACTGAAGCTTTCTTT. Encoded protein: CASSLQENTEAFF.